The rows below give T cell receptor beta chains drawn from one sample of a study of shared clonotypes between healthy human individuals. Using immunoSEQ multiplex PCR, the repertoire was profiled, and TCRdb retains in-frame clones only, with some absent. Seen here are just over 2,000,000 clones, 90% to 95% observed once, and the top ten hold more than 0.1%. Sequenced: naive CD4+ T cells sorted from blood. The source is a man aged 18-30 years in good health. Each CDR3 is given with its conserved first and last residue. The D gene is left open where the match is weak. Clone size, where shown, is once, few, many, or a class for clones that have expanded.

V gene	J gene	clone size	D gene	CDR3 length	CDR3 DNA	CDR3 protein
TRBV11-2	TRBJ2-6	.	.	18	TGTGCCAGCAGCTTTTTCGGCGCAGGGACCTCTGGGGCCAACGTCCTGACTTTC	CASSFFGAGTSGANVLTF
TRBV6-1	TRBJ2-4	.	.	18	TGTGCCAGCAGTGAAGGGACAACAGGTTTCTCGGGCAAAAACATTCAGTACTTC	CASSEGTTGFSGKNIQYF
TRBV5-4	TRBJ1-3	.	.	13	TGTGCCACTAGTGGGGCACCCGGAAACACCATATATTTT	CATSGAPGNTIYF
TRBV7-8	TRBJ2-5	.	TRBD2	14	TGTGCCAGCAGCCTGACTAGCCAGGGAGAGACCCAGTACTTC	CASSLTSQGETQYF
TRBV7-2	TRBJ2-1	.	TRBD2	16	TGTGCCAGCAGCTTCCAGGTGACTAGCGGATACAATGAGCAGTTCTTC	CASSFQVTSGYNEQFF
TRBV5-1	TRBJ1-1	.	TRBD1	14	TGCGCCAGCAGCTTGGACAGGGGGAGCACTGAAGCTTTCTTT	CASSLDRGSTEAFF
TRBV5-1	TRBJ1-4	once	TRBD1	16	TGCGCCAGCAGCTTGGCGAAGGGACAGGGTGAGGAAAAACTGTTTTTT	CASSLAKGQGEEKLFF
TRBV18	TRBJ1-2	.	.	13	TGTGCCAGCTCAGCGACAGAGGGTTATGGCTACACCTTC	CASSATEGYGYTF
TRBV5-1	TRBJ2-7	.	TRBD2	14	TGCGCCAGCAGCTCAGAGGCGGGGGTATACGAGCAGTACTTC	CASSSEAGVYEQYF
TRBV30	TRBJ1-6	.	TRBD1	16	TGTGCCTGGAGTGGACAGGGAGGGTCCTATAATTCACCCCTCCACTTT	CAWSGQGGSYNSPLHF
TRBV5-6	TRBJ1-3	.	TRBD1	14	TGTGCCAGCAGCTTCGGGACAGGTGGAAACACCATATATTTT	CASSFGTGGNTIYF
TRBV4-1	TRBJ1-5	.	.	16	TGCGCCAGCAGCCAAGATCAACCTGGGTCCGGTCAGCCCCAGCATTTT	CASSQDQPGSGQPQHF
TRBV9	TRBJ1-5	.	TRBD1	15	TGTGCCAGCAGCGCCGGACAGGGGGCCAATCAGCCCCAGCATTTT	CASSAGQGANQPQHF
TRBV6-4	TRBJ2-3	.	.	15	TGTGCCAGCAGTGAGAGGGGACGAAGCACAGATACGCAGTATTTT	CASSERGRSTDTQYF
TRBV6-5	TRBJ1-2	.	.	15	TGTGCCAGCAGTTACTCGGGCGGAGGTTTATATGGCTACACCTTC	CASSYSGGGLYGYTF
TRBV27	TRBJ2-7	.	.	14	TGTGCCAGCAGTGTGGGGATCCCCCCCTACGAGCAGTACTTC	CASSVGIPPYEQYF
TRBV7-9	TRBJ2-7	.	.	15	TGTGCCAGCAGCTTAGCGAGTGGGAGGCCCGGGAAGCAGTACTTC	CASSLASGRPGKQYF
TRBV7-3	TRBJ2-2	.	TRBD1	15	TGTGCCAGCAGCTTATGGGACAGGAACACCGGGGAGCTGTTTTTT	CASSLWDRNTGELFF
TRBV2	TRBJ2-1	.	.	14	TGTGCCAGCAGCCCACAGGGACCTATTGGTGAGCAGTTCTTC	CASSPQGPIGEQFF
TRBV2	TRBJ1-1	.	.	13	TGTGCCAGCAAACGTGGAGACGGCACTGAAGCTTTCTTT	CASKRGDGTEAFF
TRBV6-5	TRBJ1-1	.	.	14	TGTGCCAGCAGGGGTGCGCAAATGAACACTGAAGCTTTCTTT	CASRGAQMNTEAFF
TRBV23-1	TRBJ1-5	.	.	16	TGCGCCAGCAGTCAATCTTACGGGGGCAGCAATCAGCCCCAGCATTTT	CASSQSYGGSNQPQHF
TRBV15	TRBJ2-7	.	TRBD1	14	TGTGCCACCAGCAGAGGGGACAGTAGTTACGAGCAGTACTTC	CATSRGDSSYEQYF
TRBV6-1	TRBJ2-5	.	.	15	TGTGCCAGCAGACGAGACCAGGGCAACCAAGAGACCCAGTACTTC	CASRRDQGNQETQYF
TRBV10-3	TRBJ2-3	.	TRBD2	14	TGTGCCATCAGTTCTAGCGGGAGCGCAGATACGCAGTATTTT	CAISSSGSADTQYF
TRBV29-1	TRBJ2-3	.	TRBD2	16	TGCAGCGTTGAAGATTGGGTGACTAGCGGTTTAGATACGCAGTATTTT	CSVEDWVTSGLDTQYF
TRBV7-8	TRBJ2-7	once	.	13	TGTGCCAGCAGCTTAGCGGGCAGCTACGAGCAGTACTTC	CASSLAGSYEQYF
TRBV30	TRBJ2-1	.	.	15	TGTGCCTGGAGTGGAAGCGGACCCTCCTACAATGAGCAGTTCTTC	CAWSGSGPSYNEQFF
TRBV25-1	TRBJ1-4	.	TRBD1	14	TGTGCCAGCGCGGACAGGGATTCTAATGAAAAACTGTTTTTT	CASADRDSNEKLFF
TRBV18	TRBJ1-2	.	.	15	TGTGCCAGCTCACCACCAGGGACCCCTGACTATGGCTACACCTTC	CASSPPGTPDYGYTF
TRBV19	TRBJ2-7	.	TRBD2	18	TGTGCCAGTAGTATGGGGCCTAGCGGGAGTCCCGCTCCTTACGAGCAGTACTTC	CASSMGPSGSPAPYEQYF
TRBV5-6	TRBJ2-7	.	TRBD1	15	TGTGCCAGCAGCTTGGCACAGGGGGCGCACTACGAGCAGTACTTC	CASSLAQGAHYEQYF
TRBV5-1	TRBJ2-2	.	.	13	TGCGCCAGCAGCTTGACAGCCTCCGGGGAGCTGTTTTTT	CASSLTASGELFF
TRBV7-2	TRBJ2-1	.	.	15	TGTGCCAGCAGCTTAGGTAACTCGGACTTTAATGAGCAGTTCTTC	CASSLGNSDFNEQFF
TRBV9	TRBJ2-2	.	.	18	TGTGCCAGCAGTGTGGGACCTAGTGGGGGGCGCGACACCGGGGAGCTGTTTTTT	CASSVGPSGGRDTGELFF
TRBV12-5	TRBJ1-1	.	TRBD1	16	TGTGCTAGTGGCCTTGACAGGGGAGGGATGAACACTGAAGCTTTCTTT	CASGLDRGGMNTEAFF
TRBV5-1	TRBJ2-3	.	TRBD1	14	TGCGCCAGCAGCTTCACAGGGGGCACAGATACGCAGTATTTT	CASSFTGGTDTQYF
TRBV7-6	TRBJ2-3	.	.	15	TGTGCCAGCAGCTTAGCCGGGAATTTAGCGGATACGCAGTATTTT	CASSLAGNLADTQYF
TRBV27	TRBJ2-7	.	.	15	TGTGCCAGCAGCCCGACTAGGGTACTCTCCTACGAGCAGTACTTC	CASSPTRVLSYEQYF
TRBV10-3	TRBJ1-1	once	.	11	TGTGCCATCAGTGAATCAGAAAAAGCTTTCTTT	CAISESEKAFF
TRBV5-1	TRBJ2-7	.	.	15	TGCGCCAGCAGCCCACAGAGCAAAACGACCTACGAGCAGTACTTC	CASSPQSKTTYEQYF
TRBV4-1	TRBJ2-7	.	.	14	TGCGCCAGCAGCCAAGATCCCCTCAAGTACGAGCAGTACTTC	CASSQDPLKYEQYF
TRBV7-9	TRBJ1-6	.	.	14	TGTGCCAGCAGCCTGAACGCGGGTGGGTCACCCCTCCACTTT	CASSLNAGGSPLHF
TRBV14	TRBJ2-7	.	.	12	TGTGCCAGCAGCCACTCCCCCTACGAGCAGTACTTC	CASSHSPYEQYF
TRBV5-1	TRBJ2-6	.	.	12	TGCGCCAGCAGTGGTGGGGCCAACGTCCTGACTTTC	CASSGGANVLTF
TRBV10-2	TRBJ2-6	.	TRBD1	18	TGCGCCAGCAGAGCGACCGGGACAGGCAGCTCTGGGGCCAACGTCCTGACTTTC	CASRATGTGSSGANVLTF
TRBV9	TRBJ2-3	.	TRBD2	17	TGTGCCAGCAGCGTAGGGGGAGGACTAGCCCGCACAGATACGCAGTATTTT	CASSVGGGLARTDTQYF
TRBV9	TRBJ2-2	.	.	15	TGTGCCAGCAGCGTAGAAGGCAGATACACCGGGGAGCTGTTTTTT	CASSVEGRYTGELFF
TRBV19	TRBJ1-1	.	.	14	TGTGCCAGTAGTATAGGGCTGGTCCCCATCGAAGCTTTCTTT	CASSIGLVPIEAFF
TRBV6-1	TRBJ2-7	.	.	15	TGTGCCAGCAGCTACGACAGACTAGTCTCCTACGAGCAGTACTTC	CASSYDRLVSYEQYF
TRBV7-3	TRBJ1-2	.	TRBD1	13	TGTGCCAGCAGCTTTCGACAGGGCGATGGCTACACCTTC	CASSFRQGDGYTF
TRBV5-6	TRBJ1-1	.	.	14	TGTGCCAGCAGCCCGGGACCGGCAAACACTGAAGCTTTCTTT	CASSPGPANTEAFF
TRBV7-9	TRBJ2-2	.	.	15	TGTGCTATCTTAGTGGGTACGCCTGGAACCGGGGAGCTGTTTTTT	CAILVGTPGTGELFF
TRBV7-9	TRBJ1-1	.	.	16	TGTGCCAGCAGCTTAGGTCGGGGACTAATGAACACTGAAGCTTTCTTT	CASSLGRGLMNTEAFF
TRBV11-2	TRBJ2-7	.	TRBD2	14	TGTGCCAGCAGCCTGGGACTATTTTCCTACGAGCAGTACTTC	CASSLGLFSYEQYF
TRBV13	TRBJ2-7	once	TRBD1	16	TGTGCCAGCAGCCGTTCGGGACAGGTCATCTCCTACGAGCAGTACTTC	CASSRSGQVISYEQYF
TRBV11-3	TRBJ2-7	.	TRBD2	15	TGTGCCAGCAGCTTAAGTCGGGGGGGCACCTACGAGCAGTACTTC	CASSLSRGGTYEQYF
TRBV5-6	TRBJ2-5	.	.	13	TGTGCCAGCAGCCTCACAGTGCAAGAGACCCAGTACTTC	CASSLTVQETQYF
TRBV25-1	TRBJ2-7	.	.	11	TGTGCCAGCACTAGACTGAACGAGCAGTACTTC	CASTRLNEQYF